A single sample gave rise to the 14 T cell receptor beta chains below, sequenced in a study of blood T cells in healthy people across ages. A J-beta primer mix and a sample-barcoded 5' primer were used in a second PCR of about 7 to 12 cycles. TCRdb redid the calling of the 5' RACE reads with MiXCR, one entry per CDR3 protein. Among 630,000 or so distinct CDR3 sequences listed, 25% to 30% were seen once. The sample comprised blood. The receptors shown here come from a woman older than 75 in good health.

This clonotype came up a few times. This could be a read error, since a much larger clone is one nucleotide away. The V call is TRBV12-3 or TRBV12-4, the J call TRBJ2-7, with 10 bases lining up with TRBD2. The CDR3 runs 14 residues. V gave up 2 bases and J gave up 7 bases; unmatched junction bases: 5. This chain's CDR3 is CASSLMGLASEQYF. The CDR3 DNA follows: TGTGCCAGCAGTTTAATGGGACTAGCGAGTGAGCAGTACTTC.

The table lists this clonotype with many counts. V is TRBV7-2 and J is TRBJ2-5; possible D gene TRBD2, 5 bases. The CDR3 spans 14 residues. Per germline, CDR1 SGHTA and CDR2 FQGNSA. V was trimmed by 3 bases and J by 0 bases, leaving 8 bases between them. This CDR3 reads CASSFYGDQETQYF. The CDR3, as DNA: TGTGCCAGCAGCTTTTACGGGGACCAAGAGACCCAGTACTTC.

V usage is TRBV7-9 and J usage is TRBJ1-1; 10 bases are a match to TRBD1. The germline gives CDR1 SEHNR, CDR2 FQNEAQ (reference sequence). The CDR3 runs to 14 residues. Trimming took 3 bases from V and 5 from J; bases not matched to a gene: 3. CDR3 amino acids: CASSFGQGETEAFF. Written as DNA, the CDR3 is TGTGCCAGCAGCTTTGGACAGGGGGAAACTGAAGCTTTCTTT. Full variable domain (remainder filled in from reference TRBV7-9 and TRBJ1-1): DTGVSQNPRHKITKRGQNVTFRCDPISEHNRLYWYRQTLGQGPEFLTYFQNEAQLEKSRLLSDRFSAERPKGSFSTLEIQRTEQGDSAMYLCASSFGQGETEAFFGQGTRLTVV.

This clonotype was observed at least ten times. The chain combines TRBV7-2 with TRBJ2-2; maybe TRBD2 (6 bases). The CDR3 contains 15 residues. The germline V gene encodes CDR1 SGHTA and CDR2 FQGNSA. Trimming pared 2 bases from V and 3 bases from J, leaving 10 bases between. DNA of the CDR3: TGTGCCAGCAGCTTAAGGGGACTTGACACCGGGGAGCTGTTTTTT. Its translation is CASSLRGLDTGELFF.

Many counts were recorded for this clonotype. The chain links TRBV5-1 to TRBJ2-3; TRBD2 matches at 8 bases. The CDR3 consists of 16 residues. V lost 1 base to trimming and J lost 1 base; unmatched junction nucleotides: 5. In germline, CDR1 is SGHRS, CDR2 YFSETQ. In DNA form, the CDR3 reads TGCGCCAGCAGCTTGAGAACAGCGGGGGGCACAGATACGCAGTATTTT. It specifies CASSLRTAGGTDTQYF.

With respect to this clonotype: One base away lies a much larger clone, so this may be a sequencing read error. J is TRBJ1-1 and V is TRBV13; D not certain. The length of the CDR3 is 13 residues. CDR1 is PRHDT and CDR2 is FYEKMQ in the germline V gene (reference sequence). V was clipped by 8 bases and J by 2 bases, with 12 bases between them. The CDR3 here is CASGIGPNTEAFF. The CDR3 DNA is TGTGCCAGCGGCATCGGTCCCAACACTGAAGCTTTCTTT.

The gene calls are TRBV4-2 and TRBJ2-2; the match to TRBD2 covers 7 bases. Germline trimming cut 1 base from V and 2 bases from J; bases unmatched to any gene: 7. CDR1 and CDR2 (germline): LGHNA, YNFKEQ. The CDR3 contains 17 residues. The CDR3 region has the DNA TGTGCCAGCAGCCAAGGACCGGGAGGTTCAAACACCGGGGAGCTGTTTTTT. Protein: CASSQGPGGSNTGELFF.

The V call is TRBV10-3, the J call TRBJ2-7, with TRBD1 identical over 9 bases. V gave up 7 bases and J gave up 1 base; unmatched junction bases: 5. The CDR3 consists of 14 residues. Germline V gene sequence: CDR1 ENHRY, CDR2 SYGVKD. CDR3 bases: TGTGCCATCACTTCAGGACAGGGGTCCTACGAGCAGTACTTC. Its protein is CAITSGQGSYEQYF.

This clonotype was counted at least ten times. The chain employs TRBV27 and TRBJ1-2; D is unresolved. The CDR3 contains 15 residues. The V end was cut by 2 bases, the J end by 8 bases, with 18 bases between. Germline V gene data show CDR1 as MNHEY and CDR2 as SMNVEV (reference sequence). CDR3 region: CASSLRGLPLDGYTF. Here the CDR3 DNA reads TGTGCCAGCAGTTTACGAGGACTCCCTCTGGACGGCTACACCTTC.

In this sample, this clonotype turned up once. J is TRBJ2-5 and V is TRBV7-2; no clear D. The J call could be wrong; TRBJ2-7 is a better fit for the DNA end. Germline CDR1 SGHTA, CDR2 FQGNSA. There are 15 residues in the CDR3. CDR3 residues: CASSPPGVKGYEQYF. In nucleotides, the CDR3 is TGTGCCAGCAGCCCCCCTGGGGTGAAAGGATACGAGCAGTACTTC.

At least ten counts were recorded for this clonotype. This chain joins TRBV7-3 and TRBJ2-1; possible D gene TRBD1, 5 bases. The germline V gene has CDR1 SGHTA and CDR2 FQGTGA. V was trimmed by 2 bases and J by 0 bases, leaving 14 bases between them. The CDR3 covers 17 residues. For the CDR3, the DNA is TGTGCCAGCAGCTTAGTTCAAGGGGCCAGCTCCTACAATGAGCAGTTCTTC. The encoded protein is CASSLVQGASSYNEQFF.

The chain couples TRBV18 to TRBJ1-6, with TRBD1 as a possible D gene (6 bases). V gave up 3 bases and J gave up 9 bases, with 15 bases separating them. The CDR3 length is 15 residues. Germline CDR1 is KGHSH and CDR2 is LQKENI. This CDR3 is CASSPVQGQSSPLHF. CDR3 sequence (DNA): TGTGCCAGCTCACCCGTACAGGGCCAATCTTCACCCCTCCACTTT.

In this sample, this clonotype turned up a few times. The rearrangement joins TRBV7-6 to TRBJ1-1, with no clear D. CDR1 SGHVS and CDR2 FNYEAQ come from the germline V gene. Trimming removed 4 bases at V and 2 bases at J, with 17 bases between. This CDR3 has 16 amino acids. CDR3 region: CASSSRILAINTEAFF. CDR3 nucleotides: TGTGCCAGCAGCTCTAGGATCCTAGCAATTAACACTGAAGCTTTCTTT.

The chain has TRBV18 and TRBJ1-5; unclear D gene. V dropped 3 bases and J dropped 1 base, with 4 bases sitting between them. This CDR3 contains 13 residues. Germline values: CDR1 KGHSH, CDR2 LQKENI. The CDR3 DNA sequence: TGTGCCAGCTCACCGGCCAGCAATCAGCCCCAGCATTTT. This sequence encodes CASSPASNQPQHF.